This T cell receptor beta chain was profiled in a study of cytomegalovirus exposure and HLA in healthy donors. The CDR3 consists of 17 residues. The J segment lost 3 bases and the V segment lost 5 bases, leaving 11 bases of the junction unmatched. Germline V lookup: CDR1 SEHNR, CDR2 FQNEAQ (reference sequence). Of note for this clone: Its antigen is as yet unknown.

Regarding the study as a whole: Overall, 164 TCR beta chains were annotated as cytomegalovirus-associated.

PCR used 60 Vbeta primers and 13 Jbeta primers. Clones were sequenced by immunoSEQ multiplex PCR, and TCRdb holds only the in-frame ones, with some missing. The sample includes roughly 120,000 clones, 80% of them seen just once. This sequence joins TRBV7-9 and TRBJ2-1; 9 bases are a match to TRBD2. This receptor was identified in a human donor in good health. The sequenced sample was PBMCs. CDR3 sequence (DNA): TGTGCCAGCAGCACAAGCGCCCTAGCGGGGAGCTACAATGAGCAGTTCTTC. Its protein is CASSTSALAGSYNEQFF. Based on the CDR3 plus reference TRBV7-9 and TRBJ2-1, the full variable domain is DTGVSQNPRHKITKRGQNVTFRCDPISEHNRLYWYRQTLGQGPEFLTYFQNEAQLEKSRLLSDRFSAERPKGSFSTLEIQRTEQGDSAMYLCASSTSALAGSYNEQFFGPGTRLTVL.